The text below deals with one T cell receptor beta chain. Its antigen remains unidentified. Germline CDR1 MGHRA, CDR2 YSYEKL. With 2 bases clipped from V and 7 bases from J, the junction kept 5 bases outside the gene matches. The CDR3 is made up of 13 amino acids. Assay: immunoSEQ multiplex PCR; the TCRdb copy retains only in-frame clones and omits some. The sample lists more than 300,000 clones, about nine tenths occurring once. These data are taken from a study of cytomegalovirus exposure and HLA in healthy donors. The study, taken as a whole, reports: Most TCR sequences showed up rarely, but some public TCRs showed up in many donors.

This rearrangement joins TRBV4-1 to TRBJ2-7; 7 nucleotides agree with TRBD2. The source material was PBMCs. The TCR comes from a woman aged 18-29 years in good health and CMV-seronegative. The CDR3 sequence is CASSQQQRGEQYF. The CDR3 DNA reads as TGCGCCAGCAGCCAACAGCAGCGGGGAGAGCAGTACTTC.